This entry describes one TCR beta chain. Antigen specificity is unknown. The entry originates in a study of T-cell memory formation after mild COVID-19. Overall study findings and caveats: Contracting CD4+ clones lay largely in CM and EM, with CD8+ ones residing in EMRA. Clones contracting over day 15 to 85 were CD4/CD8 balanced, with later expanders leaning CD4+.

The CDR3 sequence is 15 residues long. The junction had 6 bases not matched to a gene; V was cut back by 2 bases and J by 4 bases. Germline lookup yields CDR1 SEHNR and CDR2 FQNEAQ (reference sequence). 5'RACE with constant-segment primers built TCRalpha and TCRbeta cDNA libraries with UMIs. Using its own MiXCR run on the 5' RACE reads, TCRdb lists one record per CDR3 protein. The sample shows more than 350,000 distinct CDR3 sequences, 21% of them seen only once. The sequence was obtained from an adult woman who had mild COVID-19 (a few samples of this study predate the infection). Cell type and time point are not known. The genes are TRBV7-9 and TRBJ1-2; 8 bases agree with TRBD1. Material: PBMCs or a T cell subset sorted from them (not recorded which). CDR3 residues: CASSLSDRGGYGYTF. For the CDR3, the DNA is TGTGCCAGCAGCTTAAGTGACAGGGGAGGCTATGGCTACACCTTC.